The subject of this entry is one T cell receptor (beta chain). CD45RO-negative CD8 cells positively selected for CCR7 made up the naive population, which excluded terminally differentiated effector memory CD45RA+ cells. CDR3 length: 16 residues. The germline V gene has CDR1 SGHVS and CDR2 FNYEAQ. V was clipped by 3 bases and J by 2 bases, with 17 bases between them. Sequencing was performed with immunoSEQ multiplex PCR; in TCRdb, only in-frame clones are kept and a portion is missing. This table has under 850,000 clones, more than 85% appearing once. The data stem from a study of shared clonotypes between healthy human individuals.

The rearrangement links TRBV7-6 to TRBJ2-7; D possibly corresponds to TRBD1 (6 bases). This TCR came from a man aged 30-40 years in good health. Input material: naive CD8+ T cells sorted from blood. In DNA, the CDR3 is TGTGCCAGCAGCTTGTTTCGTTGGACAGCCCCCTACGAGCAGTACTTC. Translating gives CASSLFRWTAPYEQYF.